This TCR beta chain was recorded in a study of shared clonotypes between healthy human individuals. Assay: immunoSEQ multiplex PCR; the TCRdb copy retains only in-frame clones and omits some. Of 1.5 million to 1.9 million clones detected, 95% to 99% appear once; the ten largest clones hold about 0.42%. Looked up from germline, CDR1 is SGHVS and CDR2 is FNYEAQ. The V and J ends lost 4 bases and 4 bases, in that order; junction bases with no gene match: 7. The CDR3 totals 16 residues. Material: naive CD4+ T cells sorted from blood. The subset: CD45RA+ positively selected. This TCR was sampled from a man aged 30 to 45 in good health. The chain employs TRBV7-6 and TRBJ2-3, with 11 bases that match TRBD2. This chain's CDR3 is CASSSISGRGADTQYF. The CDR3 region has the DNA TGTGCCAGCAGCTCCATTAGCGGGAGGGGGGCAGATACGCAGTATTTT.